This TCR beta chain was sequenced for a study of T cell responses to AZD1222 COVID-19 vaccine. Profiled with immunoSEQ multiplex PCR; TCRdb holds only in-frame clones, not every one. The data show 90,000 to 120,000 clones, with 87% seen just once and around 4.9% held by the top ten. V was shortened by 4 bases and J by 1 base, with 10 bases between the two germline ends. The CDR3 totals 16 residues. Germline V gene data show CDR1 as KGHDR and CDR2 as SFDVKD. This chain uses TRBV24-1 with TRBJ2-6; D perhaps matches TRBD1 (5 bases). This specimen was peripheral blood, taken 28 days after the second AZD1222 dose. The receptor comes from an adult who received the AZD1222 COVID-19 vaccine. The CDR3 sequence: CATSDRPGSGANVLTF. Here the CDR3 DNA reads TGTGCCACCAGTGACCGTCCAGGGTCTGGGGCCAACGTCCTGACTTTC.